These T cell receptor beta chains were read from a single sample in a study of blood T cell repertoires in COVID-19. Some clones are missing from TCRdb's copy, which holds only in-frame ones; the method was immunoSEQ multiplex PCR. The table has 150,000 to 200,000 clones, 80% to 85% seen once. Sample: peripheral blood. These receptors originate from a woman between 40 and 55 years old with acute or convalescent COVID-19. CDR3s include the opening cysteine and the closing phenylalanine or tryptophan. Fields, in order: CDR3 length, V gene, J gene, CDR3 protein.

len: 13; v_gene: TRBV2; j_gene: TRBJ2-1; CDR3aa: CASSGAGLNEQFF
len: 14; v_gene: TRBV30; j_gene: TRBJ2-7; CDR3aa: CAWRRRGLADEQYF
len: 16; v_gene: TRBV20-1; j_gene: TRBJ2-1; CDR3aa: CSASPHSGSLYNEQFF
len: 14; v_gene: TRBV10-3; j_gene: TRBJ2-2; CDR3aa: CAAVGAGRTGELFF
len: 16; v_gene: TRBV21-1; j_gene: TRBJ2-3; CDR3aa: CASSVRLAGEPDTQYF
len: 12; v_gene: TRBV7-9; j_gene: TRBJ1-1; CDR3aa: CASSQTGAEAFF
len: 19; v_gene: TRBV6-1; j_gene: TRBJ1-6; CDR3aa: CASSDRQGGRVHSGSPLHF
len: 16; v_gene: TRBV18; j_gene: TRBJ2-1; CDR3aa: CASSRLALTTYNEQFF
len: 15; v_gene: TRBV11-3; j_gene: TRBJ1-3; CDR3aa: CASSSGDPSGNTIYF
len: 14; v_gene: TRBV19; j_gene: TRBJ2-2; CDR3aa: CASSITRFPWELFF
len: 15; v_gene: TRBV19; j_gene: TRBJ2-1; CDR3aa: CASSIVTSGSHEQFF
len: 17; v_gene: TRBV28; j_gene: TRBJ2-1; CDR3aa: CASSPPRGRGRGNEQFF
len: 13; v_gene: TRBV6-5; j_gene: TRBJ2-2; CDR3aa: CASIKTGVGELFF
len: 15; v_gene: TRBV7-9; j_gene: TRBJ1-2; CDR3aa: CASSAPTENLYGYTF
len: 13; v_gene: TRBV12-3/TRBV12-4; j_gene: TRBJ2-7; CDR3aa: CASSLLGTNEQYF
len: 14; v_gene: TRBV28; j_gene: TRBJ2-4; CDR3aa: CASSQGLAKNIQYF
len: 14; v_gene: TRBV3-1/TRBV3-2; j_gene: TRBJ2-7; CDR3aa: CASSQGTSSYEQYF